This section outlines one T cell receptor (beta chain) sequence together with its context. CDR3 length equals 19 residues. Looked up from germline, CDR1 is SGDLS and CDR2 is YYNGEE. J gave up 2 bases and V 3 bases, and 10 bases lay outside the gene matches. The data are from a study of T cell changes during pregnancy in multiple sclerosis. Using immunoSEQ multiplex PCR, the repertoire was profiled, and TCRdb retains in-frame clones only, with some absent. The repertoire holds under 60,000 clones, with roughly nine tenths as singletons. Material: CD8+ T cells from peripheral blood mononuclear cells, obtained after pregnancy. This chain links TRBV9 with TRBJ2-1, with TRBD2 identical over 14 bases. The source of this sequence is a female donor with multiple sclerosis, enrolled in a pregnancy study. CDR3 in amino acids: CASSAVGTSGGNAYNEQFF. The CDR3 nucleotides read TGTGCCAGCAGCGCGGTAGGGACTAGCGGGGGTAATGCCTACAATGAGCAGTTCTTC.